This is a list of T cell receptor beta chains from one sample in a study of prognosis after radiotherapy for stage I lung cancer. One entry per CDR3 protein, called by TCRdb with MiXCR from the multiplex PCR reads. The sample includes roughly 30,000 distinct CDR3 sequences, approximately 32% of them seen just once. The sequences come from PBMCs, collected before or after stereotactic body radiation therapy (not recorded which). The origin of the receptors is a donor aged 50 or older with non-small cell lung cancer. Both conserved end residues are part of each CDR3. D genes are given only for firm matches. Some rows mark clone size as missing; the rest say once, few, many or name a class of expanded clone.

j_gene: TRBJ1-2; abundance: NA; v_gene: TRBV18; d_gene: TRBD1; len: 13; CDR3nt: TGTGCCAGCTCACCATTAACAGGGGGCGGCTACACCTTC; CDR3aa: CASSPLTGGGYTF
j_gene: TRBJ2-1; abundance: NA; v_gene: TRBV11-3; d_gene: NA; len: 11; CDR3nt: TGTGAAAGCAGCCATAACAATGAGCAGTTCTTC; CDR3aa: CESSHNNEQFF
j_gene: TRBJ1-4; abundance: many; v_gene: TRBV30; d_gene: NA; len: 13; CDR3nt: TGTGCCTGGACGGGCGCAACTAATGAAAAACTGTTTTTT; CDR3aa: CAWTGATNEKLFF
j_gene: TRBJ2-1; abundance: many; v_gene: TRBV5-6; d_gene: NA; len: 15; CDR3nt: TGTGCCAGCAGCTTGGGTCAGTACTCCTACAATGAGCAGTTCTTC; CDR3aa: CASSLGQYSYNEQFF
j_gene: TRBJ1-1; abundance: many; v_gene: TRBV18; d_gene: NA; len: 14; CDR3nt: TGTGCCAGCTCACCTCGGGAGGGGGGCACTGAAGCTTTCTTT; CDR3aa: CASSPREGGTEAFF
j_gene: TRBJ1-2; abundance: medium-sized; v_gene: TRBV5-1; d_gene: NA; len: 14; CDR3nt: TGCGCCAGCACCCACGGGGGGTCTAATATCGGCTACACCTTC; CDR3aa: CASTHGGSNIGYTF
j_gene: TRBJ1-2; abundance: many; v_gene: TRBV5-5; d_gene: NA; len: 15; CDR3nt: TGTGCCAGCAGCTTGGTAGACAGGCCGGAGTATGGCTACACCTTC; CDR3aa: CASSLVDRPEYGYTF
j_gene: TRBJ1-2; abundance: many; v_gene: TRBV18; d_gene: NA; len: 13; CDR3nt: TGTGCCAGCTCCCGAGAACGGAACTATGGCTACACCTTC; CDR3aa: CASSRERNYGYTF
j_gene: TRBJ2-7; abundance: NA; v_gene: TRBV5-1; d_gene: TRBD2; len: 15; CDR3nt: TGCGCCAGCAGCTTGGTTCTAGCGGGGGATCGAGAGCAGTACTTC; CDR3aa: CASSLVLAGDREQYF
j_gene: TRBJ1-2; abundance: many; v_gene: TRBV18; d_gene: NA; len: 15; CDR3nt: TGTGCCAGCTCACCACAGCCGGCAACGGACTATGGCTACACCTTC; CDR3aa: CASSPQPATDYGYTF
j_gene: TRBJ1-1; abundance: many; v_gene: TRBV6-1; d_gene: NA; len: 16; CDR3nt: TGTGCCAGCAGTGAAATGTCAGGGACCCTGAACACTGAAGCTTTCTTT; CDR3aa: CASSEMSGTLNTEAFF
j_gene: TRBJ2-5; abundance: many; v_gene: TRBV20-1; d_gene: TRBD2; len: 16; CDR3nt: TGCAGTGCTAGACTGGCCCTAGCGGGGGCCCAAGAGACCCAGTACTTC; CDR3aa: CSARLALAGAQETQYF